The source of this T cell receptor (beta chain) is a study of TIL therapy for anti-PD-1-resistant metastatic lung cancer. On the study more broadly: Median patient age was about 55, ranging roughly 38-75 years.

This was the immunoSEQ v3 assay. Assay: immunoSEQ multiplex PCR; the TCRdb copy retains only in-frame clones and omits some. The table shows 45,000 to 75,000 clones, with roughly 84% occurring only once. Time point reported: pre-treatment sample, taken before nivolumab and TIL therapy. Adults with stage 4 NSCLC were enrolled in a phase I trial. The CDR3 length is 14 residues. V dropped 10 bases and J dropped 0; count of bases not matched to a gene: 6. Per the germline V gene, CDR1 is MDHEN and CDR2 is SYDVKM. The J gene is TRBJ1-3, the V gene TRBV28; TRBD1 aligns across 7 bases. The source is a person aged 25 to 80 with non-small cell lung cancer. Sequences were derived from blood, sampled at baseline. For the CDR3, the DNA is TGTGCCACCAAGGGGGCGCTCTCTGGAAACACCATATATTTT. Translation gives CATKGALSGNTIYF.